The rows below give T cell receptor beta chains drawn from one sample of a study of OX40 agonist ivuxolimab in advanced cancers. This table comes from immunoSEQ multiplex PCR, and its TCRdb copy is limited to in-frame clones, with some not included. The repertoire has 65,000 to 95,000 clones, about 86% of them found once; the top ten carry less than 0.85%. The input for sequencing was CD4+ or CD8+ T cells sorted from blood, taken in a trial of the OX40 agonist ivuxolimab. The receptors were gathered from an adult with an advanced solid tumor such as melanoma, head and neck, liver or kidney cancer. Both conserved end residues are part of each CDR3. Fields, in order: CDR3 length, D gene, clone size, V gene, J gene, CDR3 DNA, CDR3 protein. A D gene is named only where the DNA matches it firmly. Clone size is stated in some rows and not others, as once, few, many or a class when expanded.

cdr3_length: 10
d_call: NA
clone_size: NA
v_call: TRBV6-1
j_call: TRBJ2-1
cdr3_nt: TGTGCCAGCAGCCGACAGGGACTGTTCTTC
cdr3_aa: CASSRQGLFF

cdr3_length: 15
d_call: TRBD2
clone_size: NA
v_call: TRBV4-3
j_call: TRBJ2-7
cdr3_nt: TGCGCCAGCAGCCAAGGACTAGCGGGAAACTACGAGCAGTACTTC
cdr3_aa: CASSQGLAGNYEQYF

cdr3_length: 17
d_call: TRBD1
clone_size: NA
v_call: TRBV4-1
j_call: TRBJ2-7
cdr3_nt: TGCGCCAGCAGCCAGAACTTGGGGTGGACAGGGGGTTTCGAGCAGTACTTC
cdr3_aa: CASSQNLGWTGGFEQYF

cdr3_length: 14
d_call: NA
clone_size: NA
v_call: TRBV7-2
j_call: TRBJ1-3
cdr3_nt: TGTGCCAGCAGCCAGGGGTTTGGTGGAAACACCATATATTTT
cdr3_aa: CASSQGFGGNTIYF

cdr3_length: 14
d_call: TRBD1
clone_size: NA
v_call: TRBV25-1
j_call: TRBJ2-5
cdr3_nt: TGTGCCAGCAGCGGGGACAGGGGGCAAGAGACCCAGTACTTC
cdr3_aa: CASSGDRGQETQYF

cdr3_length: 18
d_call: TRBD2
clone_size: NA
v_call: TRBV27
j_call: TRBJ2-4
cdr3_nt: TGTGCCAGCAGTTCCGGGACTAGCGGGAGATCGGGCAAAAACATTCAGTACTTC
cdr3_aa: CASSSGTSGRSGKNIQYF

cdr3_length: 13
d_call: NA
clone_size: NA
v_call: TRBV6-1
j_call: TRBJ2-4
cdr3_nt: TGTGCCAGCAGTGAAGCAACCAAAAACATTCAGTACTTC
cdr3_aa: CASSEATKNIQYF

cdr3_length: 12
d_call: NA
clone_size: NA
v_call: TRBV30
j_call: TRBJ1-1
cdr3_nt: TGTGCCTGGTCCGCGGGGACCTATGAAGCTTTCTTT
cdr3_aa: CAWSAGTYEAFF

cdr3_length: 13
d_call: NA
clone_size: NA
v_call: TRBV4-3
j_call: TRBJ1-4
cdr3_nt: TGCGCCAGCAGCCTTCGAACTAATGAAAAACTGTTTTTT
cdr3_aa: CASSLRTNEKLFF

cdr3_length: 11
d_call: NA
clone_size: NA
v_call: TRBV5-8
j_call: TRBJ2-5
cdr3_nt: TGTGCCAGCAGCTTCTCGGAGACCCAGTACTTC
cdr3_aa: CASSFSETQYF

cdr3_length: 14
d_call: TRBD2
clone_size: NA
v_call: TRBV4-1
j_call: TRBJ2-3
cdr3_nt: TGCGCCAGCAGCTGGACTAGCGAGTCGGATACGCAGTATTTT
cdr3_aa: CASSWTSESDTQYF

cdr3_length: 15
d_call: NA
clone_size: few
v_call: TRBV4-3
j_call: TRBJ1-1
cdr3_nt: TGCGCCAGCAGCCAAGAAAAGGGGTGGGACACTGAAGCTTTCTTT
cdr3_aa: CASSQEKGWDTEAFF

cdr3_length: 13
d_call: NA
clone_size: NA
v_call: TRBV19
j_call: TRBJ2-7
cdr3_nt: TGTGCCAGTAGTATAGGTGGAGCGGAATCCCTGTACTTC
cdr3_aa: CASSIGGAESLYF

cdr3_length: 16
d_call: TRBD2
clone_size: once
v_call: TRBV4-2
j_call: TRBJ2-1
cdr3_nt: TGTGCCAGCAGCCCCCGACGCTCTAGCGGGGGAAATGAGCAGTTCTTC
cdr3_aa: CASSPRRSSGGNEQFF

cdr3_length: 12
d_call: NA
clone_size: NA
v_call: TRBV4-2
j_call: TRBJ1-5
cdr3_nt: TGTGCCAGCAGCCAAGATGGCAAGCCCCAGCATTTT
cdr3_aa: CASSQDGKPQHF

cdr3_length: 15
d_call: TRBD2
clone_size: NA
v_call: TRBV11-2
j_call: TRBJ2-7
cdr3_nt: TGTGCCAGCAGCTCGCCGACTAGCTGGAGATACGAGCAGTACTTC
cdr3_aa: CASSSPTSWRYEQYF